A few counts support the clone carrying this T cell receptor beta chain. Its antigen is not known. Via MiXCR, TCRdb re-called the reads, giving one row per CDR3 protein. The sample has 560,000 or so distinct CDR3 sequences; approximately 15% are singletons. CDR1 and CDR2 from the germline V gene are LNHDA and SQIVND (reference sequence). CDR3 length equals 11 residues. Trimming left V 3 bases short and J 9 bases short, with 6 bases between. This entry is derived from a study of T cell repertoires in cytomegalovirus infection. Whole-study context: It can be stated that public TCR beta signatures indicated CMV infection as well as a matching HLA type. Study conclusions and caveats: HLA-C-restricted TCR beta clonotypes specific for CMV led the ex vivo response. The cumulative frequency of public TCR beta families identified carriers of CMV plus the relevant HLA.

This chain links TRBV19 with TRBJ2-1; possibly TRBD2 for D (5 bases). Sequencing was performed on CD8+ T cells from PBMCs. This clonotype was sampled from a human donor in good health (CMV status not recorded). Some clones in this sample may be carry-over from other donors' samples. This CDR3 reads CASSIRGEQFF. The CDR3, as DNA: TGTGCCAGTAGTATCCGGGGTGAGCAGTTCTTC.